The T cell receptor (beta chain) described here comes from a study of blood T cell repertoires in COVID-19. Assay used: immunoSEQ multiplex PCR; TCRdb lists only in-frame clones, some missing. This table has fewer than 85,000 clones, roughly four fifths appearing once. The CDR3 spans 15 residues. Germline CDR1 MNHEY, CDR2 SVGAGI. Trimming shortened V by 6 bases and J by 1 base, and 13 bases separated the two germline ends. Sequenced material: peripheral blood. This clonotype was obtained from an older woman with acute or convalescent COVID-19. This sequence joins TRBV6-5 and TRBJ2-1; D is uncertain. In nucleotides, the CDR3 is TGTGCCAGCAGCTCCCGTCCGAGATCCTACAATGAGCAGTTCTTC. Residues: CASSSRPRSYNEQFF.